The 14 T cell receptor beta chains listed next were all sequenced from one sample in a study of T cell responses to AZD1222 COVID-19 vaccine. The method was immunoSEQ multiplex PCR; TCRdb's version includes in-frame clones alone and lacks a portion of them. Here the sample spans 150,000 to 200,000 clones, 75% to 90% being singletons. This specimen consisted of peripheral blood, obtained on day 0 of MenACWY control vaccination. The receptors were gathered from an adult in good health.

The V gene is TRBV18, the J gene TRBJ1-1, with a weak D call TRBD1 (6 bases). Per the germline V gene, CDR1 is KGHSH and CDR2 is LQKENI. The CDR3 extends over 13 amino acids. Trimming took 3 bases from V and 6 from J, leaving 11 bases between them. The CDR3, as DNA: TGTGCCAGCTCACCCGACAGGAGCTCTGAAGCTTTCTTT. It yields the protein CASSPDRSSEAFF.

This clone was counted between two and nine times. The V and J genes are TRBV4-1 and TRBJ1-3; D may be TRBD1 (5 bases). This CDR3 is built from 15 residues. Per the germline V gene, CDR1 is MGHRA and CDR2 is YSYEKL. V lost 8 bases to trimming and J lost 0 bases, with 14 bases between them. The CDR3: CASAQRGNSGNTIYF. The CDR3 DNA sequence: TGCGCCAGCGCTCAAAGGGGAAACTCTGGAAACACCATATATTTT.

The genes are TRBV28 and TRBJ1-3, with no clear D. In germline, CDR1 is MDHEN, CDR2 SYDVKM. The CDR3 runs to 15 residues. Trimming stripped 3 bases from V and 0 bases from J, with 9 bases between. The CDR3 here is CASSLDLLSGNTIYF. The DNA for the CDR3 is TGTGCCAGCAGTTTGGACCTCCTCTCTGGAAACACCATATATTTT.

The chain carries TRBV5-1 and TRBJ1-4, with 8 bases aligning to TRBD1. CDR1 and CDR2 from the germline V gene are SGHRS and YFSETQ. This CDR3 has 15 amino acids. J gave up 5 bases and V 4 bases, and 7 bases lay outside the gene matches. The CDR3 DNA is TGCGCCAGCAGCAAAGGTACAGGGGGAAATGAAAAACTGTTTTTT. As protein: CASSKGTGGNEKLFF.

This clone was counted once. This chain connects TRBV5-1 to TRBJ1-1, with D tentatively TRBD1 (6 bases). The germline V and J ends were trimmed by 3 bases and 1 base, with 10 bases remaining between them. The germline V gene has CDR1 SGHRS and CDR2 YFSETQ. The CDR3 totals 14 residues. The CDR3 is CASSSGTTNTEAFF. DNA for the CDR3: TGCGCCAGCAGCTCCGGGACAACGAACACTGAAGCTTTCTTT. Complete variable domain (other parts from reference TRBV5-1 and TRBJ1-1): KAGVTQTPRYLIKTRGQQVTLSCSPISGHRSVSWYQQTPGQGLQFLFEYFSETQRNKGNFPGRFSGRQFSNSRSEMNVSTLELGDSALYLCASSSGTTNTEAFFGQGTRLTVV.

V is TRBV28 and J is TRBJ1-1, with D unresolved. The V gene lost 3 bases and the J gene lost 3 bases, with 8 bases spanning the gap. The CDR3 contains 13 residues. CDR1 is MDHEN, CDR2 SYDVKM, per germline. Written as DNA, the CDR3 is TGTGCCAGCAGTTTGGGTATAGACACTGAAGCTTTCTTT. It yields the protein CASSLGIDTEAFF.

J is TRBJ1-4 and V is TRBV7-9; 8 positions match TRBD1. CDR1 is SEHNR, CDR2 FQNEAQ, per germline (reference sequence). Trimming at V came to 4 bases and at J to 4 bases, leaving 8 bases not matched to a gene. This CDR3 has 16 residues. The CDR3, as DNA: TGTGCCAGCAGCTCGGGACAGGTCGGGGGTAATGAAAAACTGTTTTTT. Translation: CASSSGQVGGNEKLFF.

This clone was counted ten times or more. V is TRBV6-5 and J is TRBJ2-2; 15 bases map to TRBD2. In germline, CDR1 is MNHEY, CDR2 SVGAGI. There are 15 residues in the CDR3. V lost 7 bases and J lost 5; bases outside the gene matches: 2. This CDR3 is CASMGLAGGTGELFF. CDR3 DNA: TGTGCCAGCATGGGACTAGCGGGAGGAACCGGGGAGCTGTTTTTT.

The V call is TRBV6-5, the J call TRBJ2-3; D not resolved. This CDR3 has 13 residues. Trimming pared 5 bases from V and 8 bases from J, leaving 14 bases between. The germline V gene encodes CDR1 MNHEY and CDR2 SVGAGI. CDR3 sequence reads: CASSTYSSGTQYF. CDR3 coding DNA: TGTGCCAGCAGTACCTACTCCTCGGGTACGCAGTATTTT.

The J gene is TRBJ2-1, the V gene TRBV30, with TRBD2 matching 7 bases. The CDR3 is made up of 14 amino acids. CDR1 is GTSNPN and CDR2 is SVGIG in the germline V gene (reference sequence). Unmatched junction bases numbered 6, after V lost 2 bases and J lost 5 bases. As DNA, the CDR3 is TGTGCCTGGAGTAGGGCTAGCGGCGACAATGAGCAGTTCTTC. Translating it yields CAWSRASGDNEQFF.

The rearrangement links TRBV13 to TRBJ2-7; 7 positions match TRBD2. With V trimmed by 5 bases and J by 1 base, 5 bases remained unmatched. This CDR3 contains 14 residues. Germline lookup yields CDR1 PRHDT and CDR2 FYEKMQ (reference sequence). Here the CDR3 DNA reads TGTGCCAGCAGCGGGGGGGACGGATCCTACGAGCAGTACTTC. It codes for CASSGGDGSYEQYF.

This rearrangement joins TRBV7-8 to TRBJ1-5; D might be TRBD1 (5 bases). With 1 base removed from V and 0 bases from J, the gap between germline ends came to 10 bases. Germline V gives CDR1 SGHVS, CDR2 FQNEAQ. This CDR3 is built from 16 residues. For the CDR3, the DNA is TGTGCCAGCAGCTTAGGGGGCAGGAGTAGCAATCAGCCCCAGCATTTT. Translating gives CASSLGGRSSNQPQHF.

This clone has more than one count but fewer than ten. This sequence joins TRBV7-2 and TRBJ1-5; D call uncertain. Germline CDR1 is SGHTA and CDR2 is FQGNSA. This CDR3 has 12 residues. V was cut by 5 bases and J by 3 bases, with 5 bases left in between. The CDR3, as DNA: TGTGCCAGCAGCCGGAACAATCAGCCCCAGCATTTT. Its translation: CASSRNNQPQHF.

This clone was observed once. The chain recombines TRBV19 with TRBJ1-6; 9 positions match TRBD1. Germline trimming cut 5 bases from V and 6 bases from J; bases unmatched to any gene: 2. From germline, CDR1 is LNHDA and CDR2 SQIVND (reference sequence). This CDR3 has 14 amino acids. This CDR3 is CASSLTGGNSPLHF. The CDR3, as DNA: TGTGCCAGTAGTTTGACAGGGGGTAATTCACCCCTCCACTTT.